This note documents a single TCR beta chain sequence. What it binds is not known. The sample is drawn from a study of cytomegalovirus exposure and HLA in healthy donors. Looking at the study overall: HLA-typed donors were the source of about 85 million unique TCRs, which an early data release held. Study-wide findings and caveats: More clonal expansion characterized HLA-associated TCR beta chains than equally common others in a later analysis. Three CMV-associated chains proved CMV antigen-specific in vitro. In a later analysis, an Asian-associated ancestry cluster reportedly showed fewer N-insertions than the roughly 710-donor mean.

PCR involved 60 Vbeta and 13 Jbeta primers. Data came from immunoSEQ multiplex PCR; TCRdb stores just in-frame clones and leaves some out. Among approximately 210,000 clones, around 79% were seen once, and the ten largest hold about 2%. This CDR3 spans 17 amino acids. Trimming took off 1 base at V and 2 bases at J, with 14 bases between the two ends. CDR1 and CDR2 (germline): MGHRA, YSYEKL. Sequencing was carried out using PBMCs. The source of this sequence is a male donor in good health and CMV-seronegative. The chain is built from TRBV4-1 and TRBJ1-4; D call uncertain. CDR3 sequence reads: CASSQANPRATNEKLFF. The CDR3 DNA follows: TGCGCCAGCAGCCAAGCCAACCCGCGGGCCACTAATGAAAAACTGTTTTTT.